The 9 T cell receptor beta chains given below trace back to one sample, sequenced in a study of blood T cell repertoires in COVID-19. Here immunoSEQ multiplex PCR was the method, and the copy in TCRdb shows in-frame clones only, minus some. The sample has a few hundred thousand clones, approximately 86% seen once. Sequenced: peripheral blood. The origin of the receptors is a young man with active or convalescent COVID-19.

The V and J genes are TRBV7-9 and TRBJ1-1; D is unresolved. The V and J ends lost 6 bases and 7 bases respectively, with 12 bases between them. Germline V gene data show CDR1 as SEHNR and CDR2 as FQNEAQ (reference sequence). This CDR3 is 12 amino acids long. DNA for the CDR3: TGTGCCAGCAGGAACCAGCGGAGTGAAGCTTTCTTT. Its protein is CASRNQRSEAFF.

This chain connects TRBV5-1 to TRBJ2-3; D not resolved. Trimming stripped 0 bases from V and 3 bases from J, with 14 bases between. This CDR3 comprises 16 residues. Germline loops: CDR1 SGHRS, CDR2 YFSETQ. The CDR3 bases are TGCGCCAGCAGCTTGGCCCAACTCACAGTGACAGATACGCAGTATTTT. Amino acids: CASSLAQLTVTDTQYF.

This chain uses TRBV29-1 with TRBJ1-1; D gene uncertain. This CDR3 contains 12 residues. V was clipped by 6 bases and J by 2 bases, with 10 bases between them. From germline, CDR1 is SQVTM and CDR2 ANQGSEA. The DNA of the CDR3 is TGCAGCGTCCGGACGGGAAACACTGAAGCTTTCTTT. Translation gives CSVRTGNTEAFF.

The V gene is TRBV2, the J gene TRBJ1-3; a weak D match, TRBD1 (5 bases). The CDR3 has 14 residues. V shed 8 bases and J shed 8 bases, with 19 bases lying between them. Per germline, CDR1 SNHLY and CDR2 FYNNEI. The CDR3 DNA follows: TGTGCCAGCTTGACAGAGAAATCGGCGGACACCATATATTTT. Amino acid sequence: CASLTEKSADTIYF.

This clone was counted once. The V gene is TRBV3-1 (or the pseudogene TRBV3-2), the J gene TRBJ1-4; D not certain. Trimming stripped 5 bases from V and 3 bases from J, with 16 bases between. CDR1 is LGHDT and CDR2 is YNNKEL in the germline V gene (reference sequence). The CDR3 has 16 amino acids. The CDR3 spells CASSYRGPAANEKLFF. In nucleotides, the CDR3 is TGTGCCAGCAGCTACCGAGGTCCGGCGGCTAATGAAAAACTGTTTTTT.

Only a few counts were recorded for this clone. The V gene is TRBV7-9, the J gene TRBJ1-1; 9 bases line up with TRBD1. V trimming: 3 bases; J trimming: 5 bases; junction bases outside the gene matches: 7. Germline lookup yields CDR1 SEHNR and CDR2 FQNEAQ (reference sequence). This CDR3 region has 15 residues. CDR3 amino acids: CASSLAGTGSTEAFF. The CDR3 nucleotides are TGTGCCAGCAGCTTGGCCGGGACAGGGTCGACTGAAGCTTTCTTT.

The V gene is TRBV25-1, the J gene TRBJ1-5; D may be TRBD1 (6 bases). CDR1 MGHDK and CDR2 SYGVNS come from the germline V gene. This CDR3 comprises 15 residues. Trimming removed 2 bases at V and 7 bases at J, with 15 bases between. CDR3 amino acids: CASSETGLQGQPQHF. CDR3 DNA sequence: TGTGCCAGCAGTGAAACAGGGCTCCAGGGACAGCCCCAGCATTTT.

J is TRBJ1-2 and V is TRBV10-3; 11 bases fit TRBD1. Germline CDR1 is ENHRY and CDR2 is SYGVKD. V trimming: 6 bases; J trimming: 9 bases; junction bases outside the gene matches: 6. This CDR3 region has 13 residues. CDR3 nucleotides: TGTGCCATCAGGTCGGGACAGGGGGAGCGCTACACCTTC. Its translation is CAIRSGQGERYTF.

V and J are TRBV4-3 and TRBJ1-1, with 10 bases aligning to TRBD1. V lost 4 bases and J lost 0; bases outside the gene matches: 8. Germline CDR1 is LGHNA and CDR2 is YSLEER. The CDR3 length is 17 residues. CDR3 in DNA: TGCGCCAGCAGCCCTGGGACAGGGGCCGCCATGAACACTGAAGCTTTCTTT. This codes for CASSPGTGAAMNTEAFF.